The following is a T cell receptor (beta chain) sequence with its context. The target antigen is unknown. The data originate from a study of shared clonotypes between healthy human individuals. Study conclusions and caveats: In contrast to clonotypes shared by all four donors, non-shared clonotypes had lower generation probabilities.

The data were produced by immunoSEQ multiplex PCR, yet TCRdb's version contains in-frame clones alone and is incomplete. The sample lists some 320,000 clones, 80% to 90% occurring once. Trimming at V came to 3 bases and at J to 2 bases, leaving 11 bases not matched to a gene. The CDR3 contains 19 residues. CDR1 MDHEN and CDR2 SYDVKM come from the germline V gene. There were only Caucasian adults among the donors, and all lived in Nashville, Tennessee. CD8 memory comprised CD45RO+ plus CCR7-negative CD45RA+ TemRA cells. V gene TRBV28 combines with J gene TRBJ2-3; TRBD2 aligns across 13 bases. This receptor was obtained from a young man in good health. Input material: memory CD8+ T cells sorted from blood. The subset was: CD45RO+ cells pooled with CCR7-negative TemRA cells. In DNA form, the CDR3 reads TGTGCCAGCAGTTTGGGGTTCGGCGGACTAGCGGGGGTCACAGATACGCAGTATTTT. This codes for CASSLGFGGLAGVTDTQYF.